The rows below give T cell receptor beta chains drawn from one sample of a study of blood T cell repertoires in COVID-19. Assay used: immunoSEQ multiplex PCR; TCRdb lists only in-frame clones, some missing. The sample has around 210,000 clones; 65% to 90% are singletons. Sequenced sample: peripheral blood. Receptors originate from a middle-aged man with COVID-19, enrolled during active disease. Each CDR3 is given with its conserved first and last residue. Each record gives: J gene, clone size, V gene, D gene, CDR3 DNA, CDR3 protein. The D gene is left open where the match is weak. The size entry is marked missing in some rows and otherwise reads once, few, many or a size class.

TRBJ1-1,once,TRBV30,.,TGTGCCTGGAGTTTGGCGAGGAGAAGCACTGAAGCTTTCTTT,CAWSLARRSTEAFF
TRBJ1-4,.,TRBV6-5,.,TGTGCCACCCGGACAGCCCTGAATGAAAAACTGTTTTTT,CATRTALNEKLFF
TRBJ2-3,.,TRBV7-2,.,TGTGCCAGCAGCTTAGGGCTTGGCACAGATACGCAGTATTTT,CASSLGLGTDTQYF
TRBJ1-1,few,TRBV9,.,TGTGCCAGCAGCGTAGAACAGGGGAACACTGAAGCTTTCTTT,CASSVEQGNTEAFF
TRBJ2-7,.,TRBV27,TRBD1,TGTGCCAGCAGTTTAGAACAGGGGGCCCTCTACGAGCAGTACTTC,CASSLEQGALYEQYF
TRBJ2-7,.,TRBV7-9,.,TGTGCCAGCAGCTTAGCTGGTCGGGGGACTTACGAGCAGTACTTC,CASSLAGRGTYEQYF
TRBJ1-1,.,TRBV7-6,.,TGTGCCAGCAGCTTAAAAGGGGGAGGGGCTGAAGCTTTCTTT,CASSLKGGGAEAFF
TRBJ2-7,.,TRBV27,.,TGTGCCAGCAGTTTGGTGCGGGACTACGAGCAGTACTTC,CASSLVRDYEQYF
TRBJ1-6,.,TRBV30,.,TGTGCCTGGAGGGTATACTTTCGGGATGATAATTCACCCCTCCACTTT,CAWRVYFRDDNSPLHF
TRBJ2-7,.,TRBV27,TRBD1,TGTGCCAGCAGCCACACCTTCTACCCGGGACAGGGTAGGTACGAGCAGTACTTC,CASSHTFYPGQGRYEQYF
TRBJ1-1,.,TRBV5-1,.,TGCGCCAGCAGCTCACCCGGGGGGATGAACACTGAAGCTTTCTTT,CASSSPGGMNTEAFF
TRBJ2-1,.,TRBV4-1,TRBD2,TGCGCCAGCAGCCCGAGCCGACTAGCGGGGGGTGATGAGCAGTTCTTC,CASSPSRLAGGDEQFF
TRBJ2-5,.,TRBV15,TRBD2,TGTGCCACCAGCAGAGATTGGGCTAGCGGGGATGAGACCCAGTACTTC,CATSRDWASGDETQYF
TRBJ1-3,.,TRBV7-9,.,TGTGCCAGCAGCTTGACAGACTCTGGAAACACCATATATTTT,CASSLTDSGNTIYF
TRBJ2-3,.,TRBV6-4,.,TGTGCCAGCAGTCCTAGCGCTCGCGGGGATACGCAGTATTTT,CASSPSARGDTQYF
TRBJ1-5,.,TRBV30,.,TGTGCCTGGAGTGTGGGAGTAAATGGCAATCAGCCCCAGCATTTT,CAWSVGVNGNQPQHF
TRBJ1-6,.,TRBV14,.,TGTGCCAGCAGCCAAGAAACAGGGAGCTCCTATAATTCACCCCTCCACTTT,CASSQETGSSYNSPLHF
TRBJ2-2,.,TRBV11-3,.,TGTGCCAGCAGCTCCACAACGAACACCGGGGAGCTGTTTTTT,CASSSTTNTGELFF
TRBJ2-1,.,TRBV6-6,.,TGTGCCAGCAGCTCCCTGGGGGGCTACAATGAGCAGTTCTTC,CASSSLGGYNEQFF
TRBJ1-1,.,TRBV9,TRBD1,TGTGCCAGCAGCCAATCCGGGACAGGGGTAGGCACTGAAGCTTTCTTT,CASSQSGTGVGTEAFF
TRBJ2-5,.,TRBV5-1,.,TGCGCCAGCAGCTTGGTCCAGGGCCAAGAGACCCAGTACTTC,CASSLVQGQETQYF
TRBJ2-6,few,TRBV6-4,TRBD1,TGTGCCAGCAGTGACTCGGGGACAGGGGCTGGGGCCAACGTCCTGACTTTC,CASSDSGTGAGANVLTF
TRBJ2-1,.,TRBV27,.,TGTGCCAGCAGGGTGGCAGGGCCGATTACATACAATGAGCAGTTCTTC,CASRVAGPITYNEQFF
TRBJ2-3,.,TRBV29-1,TRBD2,TGCAGCGTAGAGGCTGGGACTAGCGGTACGCAGTATTTT,CSVEAGTSGTQYF
TRBJ2-7,.,TRBV3-1/TRBV3-2,TRBD1,TGTGCCAGCAGCCCACAGGGGGCGCGGTACGAGCAGTACTTC,CASSPQGARYEQYF
TRBJ1-2,.,TRBV5-1,.,TGCGCCAGCAGCTTCCTGGGGTGGGGCGGCTATGGCTACACCTTC,CASSFLGWGGYGYTF
TRBJ1-1,.,TRBV19,.,TGTGCCAGTTGTTCAGGGATCATGAACACTGAAGCTTTCTTT,CASCSGIMNTEAFF
TRBJ2-5,.,TRBV27,TRBD1,TGTGCCAGCAGTGCCCGGGACAGGGGGCGAGAGACCCAGTACTTC,CASSARDRGRETQYF
TRBJ2-1,.,TRBV20-1,.,TGCAGTGCTAGTGACAGGTCGAGCGGGGAGCAGTTCTTC,CSASDRSSGEQFF
TRBJ1-1,.,TRBV5-8,.,TGTGCCAGCAGCTTGGTAAGCGGCACTGAAGCTTTCTTT,CASSLVSGTEAFF
TRBJ1-5,.,TRBV2,.,TGTGCCAGCAGTGAACAGGGGTGGCAGCCCCAGCATTTT,CASSEQGWQPQHF
TRBJ2-7,.,TRBV5-1,.,TGCGCCAGCAGCTTGGTAGCAGGGTCGGAGGAGCAGTACTTC,CASSLVAGSEEQYF
TRBJ2-5,.,TRBV7-9,TRBD1,TGTGCCAGCAGCTTTATAGGACAGGTAGAGACCCAGTACTTC,CASSFIGQVETQYF
TRBJ1-2,.,TRBV7-2,.,TGTGCCAGCAGCTTAGTTGGTACACGGTGGGCAAACTATGGCTACACCTTC,CASSLVGTRWANYGYTF
TRBJ2-7,.,TRBV6-5,.,TGTGCCAGCACTTTCCAGGGTTACGAGCAGTACTTC,CASTFQGYEQYF
TRBJ1-4,.,TRBV3-1/TRBV3-2,.,TGTGCCAGCAGCCAGGCCAGTCTTCCCCAGCGGGAAAAACTGTTTTTT,CASSQASLPQREKLFF
TRBJ2-7,.,TRBV9,.,TGTGCCAGCAGCGTAGGAGACAGGAGCTACGAGCAGTACTTC,CASSVGDRSYEQYF
TRBJ1-6,.,TRBV6-1,TRBD1,TGTGCCAGCAGTGCCGGACAGGGAGCATTTAATTCACCCCTCCACTTT,CASSAGQGAFNSPLHF
TRBJ2-2,.,TRBV7-2,TRBD2,TGTGCCAGCAGCAAGAGGGAGGGCGGGGAGCTGTTTTTT,CASSKREGGELFF
TRBJ2-1,.,TRBV6-5,TRBD2,TGTGCCAGCAGTTACTATGGACCCGGGGGGATCAATGAGCAGTTCTTC,CASSYYGPGGINEQFF
TRBJ2-7,.,TRBV9,.,TGTGCCAGCAGCGTAGGAGTTAGCGGTGATTACGAGCAGTACTTC,CASSVGVSGDYEQYF
TRBJ2-7,.,TRBV7-9,.,TGTGCCAGCAGCTTAGTTACGGGTGGCTACGAGCAGTACTTC,CASSLVTGGYEQYF
TRBJ2-5,.,TRBV6-4,TRBD1,TGTGCCAGCAGTGACCCCTACAGGGGGCCCTGCCAAGAGACCCAGTACTTC,CASSDPYRGPCQETQYF
TRBJ1-5,.,TRBV2,.,TGTGCCAGCAGCGGGCAAGGACAGATCAATCAGCCCCAGCATTTT,CASSGQGQINQPQHF
TRBJ1-5,.,TRBV7-8,.,TGTGCCAGCAGCGTAACGGGCGGGGGGGCCGGTCAGCCCCAGCATTTT,CASSVTGGGAGQPQHF